These 19 T cell receptor beta chains originate from one sample sequenced in a study of blood T cell repertoires in COVID-19 (dated by TCRdb to 2020 to 2022). The method behind the library was the immunoSEQ multiplex PCR assay. As stored in TCRdb, this immuneACCESS dataset retains in-frame rearrangements with V and J assigned. A fraction of the clones does not appear; measured against another copy, unresolved V genes explain less than half of the discrepancy, and the remainder lacks a known reason. For this sample the table gives a few hundred thousand clones, of which around 87% were detected only once. The biggest ten clones account for around 10% of the sample. Sequencing used PBMCs or T cells enriched from blood (not recorded which). These receptors came from a woman between 45 and 60 years old who had recovered from COVID-19.

This sequence joins TRBV5-8 and TRBJ1-2, with D tentatively TRBD1 (6 bases). The CDR3 runs 14 residues. Germline V lookup: CDR1 SGHTS, CDR2 YDEGEE. Trimming stripped 3 bases from V and 8 bases from J, with 17 bases between. The DNA of the CDR3 is TGTGCCAGCAGCTCTCCAGGGACACTGACGGGCTACACCTTC. Its translation is CASSSPGTLTGYTF.

V usage is TRBV6-2 or TRBV6-3 and J usage is TRBJ1-2; 7 bases agree with TRBD1. This CDR3 is 13 amino acids long. Germline lookup yields CDR1 MNHEY and CDR2 SVGEGT. After removal of 5 bases from V and 3 bases from J, the junction contained 3 bases not matched to a gene. The CDR3 bases are TGTGCCAGCAGTCCAGGGACAGACTATGGCTACACCTTC. Translation gives CASSPGTDYGYTF.

The J gene is TRBJ2-1, the V gene TRBV5-6, with 12 positions matching TRBD1. V shed 4 bases, J shed 7 bases, and the junction held 15 bases outside the gene matches. The CDR3 extends over 18 amino acids. Looked up from germline, CDR1 is SGHDT and CDR2 is YYEEEE. The DNA of the CDR3 is TGTGCCAGCAGCCCGGGAGCGGGGACAGGGGGCAATCGGAATGAGCAGTTCTTC. Translating gives CASSPGAGTGGNRNEQFF.

The gene calls are TRBV3-1 (or the pseudogene TRBV3-2) and TRBJ1-6, with D perhaps TRBD1 (5 bases). V lost 4 bases, J lost 8 bases, and 15 bases lay in between. Per the germline V gene, CDR1 is LGHDT and CDR2 is YNNKEL (reference sequence). The CDR3 covers 15 residues. The CDR3 DNA follows: TGTGCCAGCAGCCCCCCCCCAGGGCAATATTCACCCCTCCACTTT. It is translated as CASSPPPGQYSPLHF.

To note about this clone: This sample also contains other DNA sequences that code for the same CDR3. The V call is TRBV9, the J call TRBJ1-5; 9 positions agree with TRBD1. Trimming took 3 bases from V and 6 from J; bases not matched to a gene: 10. The germline gives CDR1 SGDLS, CDR2 YYNGEE. The CDR3 extends over 16 amino acids. CDR3 amino acids: CASSASGTGFGQPQHF. In nucleotides, the CDR3 is TGTGCCAGCAGCGCATCCGGGACAGGGTTTGGTCAGCCCCAGCATTTT. The full variable domain, in which reference TRBV9 and TRBJ1-5 provide the parts outside the CDR3, is DSGVTQTPKHLITATGQRVTLRCSPRSGDLSVYWYQQSLDQGLQFLIQYYNGEERAKGNILERFSAQQFPDLHSELNLSSLELGDSALYFCASSASGTGFGQPQHFGDGTRLSIL.

The rearrangement links TRBV5-1 to TRBJ2-1; 9 positions agree with TRBD1. The CDR3 has 15 residues. After removal of 0 bases from V and 7 bases from J, the junction contained 5 bases not matched to a gene. Germline lookup yields CDR1 SGHRS and CDR2 YFSETQ. CDR3 amino acids: CASSLAGGQGNEQFF. For the CDR3, the DNA is TGCGCCAGCAGCTTGGCGGGGGGACAGGGTAATGAGCAGTTCTTC.

The rearrangement links TRBV18 to TRBJ2-3, with D uncertain. V lost 0 bases and J 5 bases, leaving 9 bases between the germline ends. The CDR3 consists of 14 residues. Germline V gene data show CDR1 as KGHSH and CDR2 as LQKENI. The CDR3 DNA sequence: TGTGCCAGCTCACCACCGGCTCCTCTAGATACGCAGTATTTT. It yields the protein CASSPPAPLDTQYF.

The CDR3 coding sequence is TGCGCCAGCAGCTTGGGGTTTGAGGTAGCGGCAACTAATGAAAAACTGTTTTTT. Its protein is CASSLGFEVAATNEKLFF. The rearrangement links TRBV5-1 to TRBJ1-4; no clear D gene. Germline assignment: CDR1 SGHRS and CDR2 YFSETQ. The V end was cut by 0 bases, the J end by 0 bases, with 15 bases between. The CDR3 length is 18 residues.

This clone showed up just once. The J gene is TRBJ1-5, the V gene TRBV30; TRBD1 might be the D (6 bases). Germline V gene sequence: CDR1 GTSNPN, CDR2 SVGIG (reference sequence). The CDR3 totals 13 residues. V lost 7 bases and J 3 bases, leaving 13 bases between the germline ends. The CDR3 region is CAFGQNLNQPQHF. The DNA of the CDR3 is TGTGCCTTTGGACAGAACCTCAATCAGCCCCAGCATTTT.

This chain connects TRBV5-4 to TRBJ1-4; 8 bases are a match to TRBD1. The CDR3 extends over 17 amino acids. The germline gives CDR1 SGHNT, CDR2 YYREEE (reference sequence). With 4 bases clipped from V and 7 bases from J, the junction kept 15 bases outside the gene matches. CDR3 nucleotides: TGTGCCAGCAGCCCCGGCGGCACGGACAGGGTTCGTGAAAAACTGTTTTTT. Its translation: CASSPGGTDRVREKLFF.

The genes are TRBV2 and TRBJ2-3; D is unresolved. This CDR3 has 17 residues. Germline CDR1 SNHLY, CDR2 FYNNEI. The germline V and J ends were trimmed by 6 bases and 1 base, with 20 bases remaining between them. This CDR3 is CASREISGSSGTDTQYF. CDR3 in DNA: TGTGCCAGCAGGGAGATTAGTGGGTCGTCCGGCACAGATACGCAGTATTTT.

The CDR3 region is CASSQDLIGPGQRSEKLFF. The CDR3 bases are TGCGCCAGCAGCCAAGATCTTATCGGTCCGGGACAGAGGAGTGAAAAACTGTTTTTT. This sequence joins TRBV4-1 and TRBJ1-4; 7 bases map to TRBD1. Losses at the gene ends were 0 bases for V and 7 bases for J; bases not matched to a gene: 17. There are 19 residues in the CDR3. Germline CDR1 reads MGHRA; CDR2 reads YSYEKL.

V is TRBV15 and J is TRBJ1-6; TRBD1 aligns across 7 bases. The junction had 11 bases not matched to a gene; V was cut back by 4 bases and J by 5 bases. CDR1 and CDR2 (germline): LNHNV, YYDKDF (reference sequence). This CDR3 region has 17 residues. The CDR3: CATSKRSWDSDNSPLHF. In DNA, the CDR3 is TGTGCCACCAGCAAGAGATCGTGGGACAGTGATAATTCACCCCTCCACTTT.

The V gene is TRBV13, the J gene TRBJ2-4; D might be TRBD1 (5 bases). The germline V gene has CDR1 PRHDT and CDR2 FYEKMQ (reference sequence). This CDR3 contains 14 residues. With 0 bases removed from V and 6 bases from J, the gap between germline ends came to 9 bases. The CDR3 coding sequence is TGTGCCAGCAGCTTAGGGACAGACTTAAACATTCAGTACTTC. Protein: CASSLGTDLNIQYF.

The chain recombines TRBV11-3 with TRBJ2-5, with D tentatively TRBD2 (5 bases). Germline loops: CDR1 SGHNT, CDR2 YENEEA. This CDR3 is built from 15 residues. V lost 5 bases and J lost 3, with 16 bases in between. In DNA form, the CDR3 reads TGTGCCAGCAGCCCCCGGAGCGGCCCAGAAGAGACCCAGTACTTC. Amino acid sequence: CASSPRSGPEETQYF.

The rearrangement uses TRBV21-1 and TRBJ2-3; TRBD1 was called by the table and not checked on the DNA. TRBV21-1 is a recognized pseudogene. The CDR3 totals 15 residues. CDR3 in amino acids: CASSIQGGCTDTQYF. CDR3 bases: TGTGCCAGCAGCATACAGGGGGGGTGCACAGATACGCAGTATTTT.

The V call is TRBV7-8, the J call TRBJ2-1; 14 bases map to TRBD2. This CDR3 comprises 15 residues. The trim removed 8 bases at V and 4 bases at J, leaving 4 bases unmatched. Germline assignment: CDR1 SGHVS and CDR2 FQNEAQ. CDR3 in amino acids: CASGTSGGLYNEQFF. The CDR3, as DNA: TGTGCCAGCGGGACTAGCGGGGGTCTGTACAATGAGCAGTTCTTC.

This chain connects TRBV18 to TRBJ1-1; 7 nucleotides match TRBD1. This CDR3 has 14 residues. The V segment lost 8 bases and the J segment 4 bases; nucleotides outside the gene matches: 10. Germline assignment: CDR1 KGHSH and CDR2 LQKENI. In DNA form, the CDR3 reads TGTGCCAGCCGAGGGGGCGTAGGTCTCACTGAAGCTTTCTTT. This codes for CASRGGVGLTEAFF.

This chain uses TRBV30 with TRBJ1-2; D is unclear. V lost 3 bases and J 4 bases, leaving 15 bases between the germline ends. Germline V gene sequence: CDR1 GTSNPN, CDR2 SVGIG (reference sequence). CDR3 size: 14 residues. CDR3 region: CAWSLGGSGYGYTF. The CDR3 DNA reads as TGTGCCTGGAGCCTTGGAGGCAGCGGCTATGGCTACACCTTC.